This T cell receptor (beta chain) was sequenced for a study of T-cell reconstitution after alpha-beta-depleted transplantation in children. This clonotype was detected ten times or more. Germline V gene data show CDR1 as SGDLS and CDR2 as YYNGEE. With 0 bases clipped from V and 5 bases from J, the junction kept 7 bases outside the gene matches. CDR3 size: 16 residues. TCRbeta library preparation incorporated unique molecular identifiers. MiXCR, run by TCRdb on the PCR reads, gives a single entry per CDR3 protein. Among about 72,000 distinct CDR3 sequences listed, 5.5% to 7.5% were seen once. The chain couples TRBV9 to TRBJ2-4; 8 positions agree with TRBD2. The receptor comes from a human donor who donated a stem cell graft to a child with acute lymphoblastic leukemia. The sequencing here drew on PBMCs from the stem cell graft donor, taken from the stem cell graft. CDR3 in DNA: TGTGCCAGCAGCGTAGGAGGGCGGGGGGCCCAAAACATTCAGTACTTC. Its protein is CASSVGGRGAQNIQYF.